The 16 T cell receptor beta chains presented below share a single source sample, sequenced in a study of cytomegalovirus exposure and HLA in healthy donors (dated by TCRdb to about 2017). Library method: the immunoSEQ multiplex PCR assay. For the multiplex PCR, a mixture combining 60 forward primers for TCR Vbeta segments and 13 reverse primers for TCR Jbeta segments was used. TCRdb re-hosts the immuneACCESS table, in-frame sequences only. Its copies lack some clones; in the studies checked, an unresolved V gene accounts for under half of them, and the cause for the rest is not known. The sample records just over 150,000 clones, around 88% of which are singletons. The ten largest clones represent under 2% of the sample. Specimen: PBMCs. The receptors originated from a woman between 18 and 29 years old in good health and CMV-seronegative.

V usage is TRBV18 and J usage is TRBJ2-7; 9 bases are shared with TRBD1. The ends lost 2 bases at V and 3 bases at J; junction bases unmatched: 8. Germline V gives CDR1 KGHSH, CDR2 LQKENI. The CDR3 is made up of 16 amino acids. The DNA for the CDR3 is TGTGCCAGCTCACCAGGGACAGGGACTTTATTCTACGAGCAGTACTTC. Translating it yields CASSPGTGTLFYEQYF.

The chain is built from TRBV5-5 and TRBJ1-1; D gene unclear. The CDR3 consists of 11 residues. V was pared by 1 base and J by 8 bases, with 6 bases between. Germline CDR1 SGHKS, CDR2 YYEKEE (reference sequence). CDR3 coding DNA: TGTGCCAGCAGCTTGTTACGGGAAGCTTTCTTT. It codes for CASSLLREAFF.

The chain employs TRBV27 and TRBJ1-2; TRBD1 aligns across 7 bases. CDR1 and CDR2 from the germline V gene are MNHEY and SMNVEV (reference sequence). V shed 2 bases, J shed 4 bases, and the junction held 4 bases outside the gene matches. CDR3 size: 14 residues. CDR3 nucleotide sequence: TGTGCCAGCAGTTTAGACAGGGTGGGCTATGGCTACACCTTC. Residues: CASSLDRVGYGYTF.

This rearrangement joins TRBV27 to TRBJ2-2; 7 bases are shared with TRBD1. V lost 1 base and J lost 0; bases outside the gene matches: 2. Germline V gives CDR1 MNHEY, CDR2 SMNVEV (reference sequence). This CDR3 spans 16 amino acids. The CDR3 DNA sequence: TGTGCCAGCAGTTTATTGGGGACAGCGAACACCGGGGAGCTGTTTTTT. Encoded protein: CASSLLGTANTGELFF.

The chain links TRBV7-2 to TRBJ2-1, with D possibly matching TRBD1 (6 bases). Germline CDR1 is SGHTA and CDR2 is FQGNSA. Trimming shortened V by 0 bases and J by 12 bases, and 18 bases separated the two germline ends. The CDR3 extends over 15 amino acids. Here the CDR3 DNA reads TGTGCCAGCAGCTTAGCTGTCCCGGGACAAGCCGGGCAGTTCTTC. Its translation: CASSLAVPGQAGQFF.

V is TRBV10-3 and J is TRBJ1-1, with D possibly TRBD1 on 6 matching bases. Per germline, CDR1 ENHRY and CDR2 SYGVKD. The CDR3 is 14 amino acids. The V gene lost 6 bases and the J gene lost 1 base, with 12 bases spanning the gap. CDR3 sequence (DNA): TGTGCCATCAGCTCCGGGACACAGAACACTGAAGCTTTCTTT. Translating gives CAISSGTQNTEAFF.

V usage is TRBV2 and J usage is TRBJ2-1; unclear D gene. Germline assignment: CDR1 SNHLY and CDR2 FYNNEI. V gave up 2 bases and J gave up 8 bases, with 13 bases separating them. The CDR3 extends over 14 amino acids. CDR3 sequence: CASSELPMMDEQFF. DNA for the CDR3: TGTGCCAGCAGTGAACTACCGATGATGGATGAGCAGTTCTTC.

The chain links TRBV2 to TRBJ2-3; 7 bases fit TRBD2. Trimming took 2 bases from V and 1 from J; bases not matched to a gene: 6. The germline V gene encodes CDR1 SNHLY and CDR2 FYNNEI. The CDR3 is 16 residues long. DNA of the CDR3: TGTGCCAGCAGTGAATTTAGTCGGGGGGGCACAGATACGCAGTATTTT. As protein: CASSEFSRGGTDTQYF.

The table lists this clone with a count of one. The J gene is TRBJ2-7, the V gene TRBV19, with D unclear. V lost 6 bases to trimming and J lost 5 bases, with 17 bases between them. Germline CDR1 and CDR2: LNHDA and SQIVND (reference sequence). The CDR3 is made up of 14 amino acids. CDR3 bases: TGTGCCAGTAGCGGGTTTCCGAATGCGGACGAGCAGTACTTC. Its translation: CASSGFPNADEQYF.

This clone was counted ten times or more. The J gene is TRBJ2-1, the V gene TRBV6-4; D perhaps matches TRBD1 (5 bases). Trimming removed 2 bases from V and 7 bases from J, with 18 bases in between. The CDR3 length is 16 residues. Germline V lookup: CDR1 MRHNA, CDR2 SNTAGT. The DNA of the CDR3 is TGTGCCAGCAGTGACGTCTCTGGGGCCGGTTCTAATGAGCAGTTCTTC. Translation: CASSDVSGAGSNEQFF.

The chain carries TRBV28 and TRBJ1-2; possibly TRBD1 for D (6 bases). Trimming removed 4 bases at V and 5 bases at J, with 17 bases between. Germline V CDR1 and CDR2: MDHEN, SYDVKM. The CDR3 consists of 15 residues. The CDR3 here is CASSSPAGESYGYTF. The CDR3 nucleotides are TGTGCCAGCAGTTCTCCGGCAGGGGAGTCGTATGGCTACACCTTC.

This clone was detected once. The chain employs TRBV27 and TRBJ1-2; D might be TRBD1 (5 bases). In germline, CDR1 is MNHEY, CDR2 SMNVEV (reference sequence). This CDR3 is 12 amino acids long. The germline V and J ends were trimmed by 6 bases and 7 bases, with 12 bases remaining between them. As DNA, the CDR3 is TGTGCCAGCAGGTCGGGGGGAGGTGGCTACACCTTC. Its protein product is CASRSGGGGYTF.

As for this clone: One end of the junction varies from germline; a read error may be responsible. The V call is TRBV28, the J call TRBJ2-7; 8 bases line up with TRBD1. The CDR3 is 14 amino acids. Germline CDR1 is MDHEN and CDR2 is SYDVKM. CDR3 residues: CAGSPWTGTYEQYF. The CDR3 region has the DNA TGTGCCGGCAGTCCTTGGACAGGGACCTACGAGCAGTACTTC.

The table lists this clone with a count of one. This specimen includes other DNA sequences encoding the same CDR3. The rearrangement links TRBV5-1 to TRBJ2-3, with TRBD1 as a possible D gene (6 bases). The CDR3 is made up of 14 amino acids. V lost 3 bases to trimming and J lost 2 bases, with 10 bases between them. Per germline, CDR1 SGHRS and CDR2 YFSETQ. The CDR3 region is CASSSGHPTDTQYF. The CDR3 DNA sequence: TGCGCCAGCAGCTCGGGACACCCCACAGATACGCAGTATTTT.

The chain couples TRBV18 to TRBJ1-1; TRBD1 might be the D (5 bases). Germline V lookup: CDR1 KGHSH, CDR2 LQKENI. This CDR3 contains 13 residues. V dropped 4 bases and J dropped 1 base, with 7 bases sitting between them. The CDR3 here is CASSLGGNTEAFF. CDR3 coding DNA: TGTGCCAGCTCACTCGGGGGGAACACTGAAGCTTTCTTT.

The rearrangement joins TRBV27 to TRBJ2-3; TRBD1 matches 8 bases. Germline V gene data show CDR1 as MNHEY and CDR2 as SMNVEV (reference sequence). The trim removed 7 bases at V and 0 bases at J, leaving 15 bases unmatched. This CDR3 is 18 amino acids long. The CDR3 loop is CASTYLPGQGTSTDTQYF. The CDR3 DNA follows: TGTGCCAGCACCTACCTTCCCGGACAGGGCACCAGCACAGATACGCAGTATTTT.